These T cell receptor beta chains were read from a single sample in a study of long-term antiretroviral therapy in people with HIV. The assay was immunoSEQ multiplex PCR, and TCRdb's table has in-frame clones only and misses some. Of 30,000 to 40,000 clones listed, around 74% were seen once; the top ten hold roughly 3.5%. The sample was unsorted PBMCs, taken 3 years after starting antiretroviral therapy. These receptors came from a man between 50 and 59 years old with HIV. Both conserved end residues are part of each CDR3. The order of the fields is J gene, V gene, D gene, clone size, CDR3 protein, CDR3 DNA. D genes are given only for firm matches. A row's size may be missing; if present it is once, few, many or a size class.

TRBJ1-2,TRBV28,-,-,CASSSLLSPGDWGYTF,TGTGCCAGCAGTTCCTTATTGAGCCCAGGGGATTGGGGCTACACCTTC
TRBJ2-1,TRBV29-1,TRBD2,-,CSVASSGRHNEQFF,TGCAGCGTAGCCTCTAGCGGGCGTCACAATGAGCAGTTCTTC
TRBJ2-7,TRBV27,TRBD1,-,CASSPLRGQYEQYF,TGTGCCAGCAGTCCCCTAAGGGGGCAGTACGAGCAGTACTTC
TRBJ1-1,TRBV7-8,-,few,CASSLNSAALNTEAFF,TGTGCCAGCAGCTTAAATTCGGCAGCCTTGAACACTGAAGCTTTCTTT
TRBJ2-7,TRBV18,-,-,CASSPAASHEQYF,TGTGCCAGCTCACCAGCGGCCAGCCACGAGCAGTACTTC
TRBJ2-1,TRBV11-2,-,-,CASSLDRVYNEQFF,TGTGCCAGCAGCTTAGATCGGGTCTACAATGAGCAGTTCTTC
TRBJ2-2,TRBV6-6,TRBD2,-,CASSYSRGGFFGELFF,TGTGCCAGCAGTTACTCGAGGGGAGGGTTTTTCGGGGAGCTGTTTTTT
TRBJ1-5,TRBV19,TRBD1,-,CASSIRTGGPLSQPQHF,TGTGCCAGTAGTATACGGACAGGGGGCCCATTAAGTCAGCCCCAGCATTTT
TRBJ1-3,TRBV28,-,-,CASSDTGSGNTIYF,TGTGCCAGCAGTGACACCGGCTCTGGAAACACCATATATTTT
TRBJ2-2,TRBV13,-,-,CASSLGLTALSNTGELFF,TGTGCCAGCAGCTTAGGCCTAACGGCGTTATCGAACACCGGGGAGCTGTTTTTT
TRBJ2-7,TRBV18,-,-,CASSPRAQSSYEQYF,TGTGCCAGCTCACCCCGGGCCCAAAGCTCCTACGAGCAGTACTTC
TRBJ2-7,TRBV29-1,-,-,CSGSRGLGEQYF,TGCAGCGGTTCCCGCGGGTTGGGTGAGCAGTACTTC
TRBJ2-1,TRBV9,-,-,CASSITGATSYNEQFF,TGTGCCAGCAGCATAACGGGGGCCACATCCTACAATGAGCAGTTCTTC
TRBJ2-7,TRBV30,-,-,CAWSVGLLGTYEQYF,TGTGCCTGGAGTGTAGGCCTTCTAGGTACCTACGAGCAGTACTTC
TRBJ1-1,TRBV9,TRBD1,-,CASSATGQKNTEAFF,TGTGCCAGCAGCGCAACGGGACAGAAGAACACTGAAGCTTTCTTT
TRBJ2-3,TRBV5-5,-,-,CASSLGQRTDTQYF,TGTGCCAGCAGCTTGGGACAGCGCACAGATACGCAGTATTTT
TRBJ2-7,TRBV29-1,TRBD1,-,CSVAPGGHEQYF,TGCAGCGTTGCGCCAGGGGGCCACGAGCAGTACTTC
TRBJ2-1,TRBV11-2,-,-,CASSLGGSSYNEQFF,TGTGCCAGCAGCTTAGGGGGTAGCTCCTACAATGAGCAGTTCTTC
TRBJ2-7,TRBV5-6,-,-,CASSFGGLSSSYEQYF,TGTGCCAGCAGCTTTGGGGGACTCTCGAGCTCCTACGAGCAGTACTTC
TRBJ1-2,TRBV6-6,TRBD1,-,CASWGPDREVGYTF,TGTGCCAGCTGGGGGCCTGACAGGGAGGTTGGCTACACCTTC
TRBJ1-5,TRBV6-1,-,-,CASRSQGSLNQPQHF,TGTGCCAGCAGGAGCCAGGGGTCACTGAATCAGCCCCAGCATTTT
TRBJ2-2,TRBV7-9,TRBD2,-,CASSSSTGLAGGHTGELFF,TGTGCCAGCAGCTCGTCCACCGGACTAGCGGGAGGGCACACCGGGGAGCTGTTTTTT
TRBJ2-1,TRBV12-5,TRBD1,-,CASGPFGTGINEQFF,TGTGCTAGTGGTCCTTTCGGGACAGGGATCAATGAGCAGTTCTTC
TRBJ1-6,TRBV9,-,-,CASSGQSLGSPLHF,TGTGCCAGCAGCGGTCAATCCCTCGGGTCACCCCTCCACTTT
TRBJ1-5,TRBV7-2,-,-,CASSLWQNNQPQHF,TGTGCCAGCAGCTTATGGCAAAACAATCAGCCCCAGCATTTT
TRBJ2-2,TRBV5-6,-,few,CASRGWGQGNTGELFF,TGTGCCAGCAGAGGATGGGGTCAGGGGAACACCGGGGAGCTGTTTTTT
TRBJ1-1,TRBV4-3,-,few,CASRPTWRQENTEAFF,TGCGCCAGCAGACCTACGTGGCGGCAAGAGAACACTGAAGCTTTCTTT
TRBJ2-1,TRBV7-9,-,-,CASSPTSGAGYNEQFF,TGTGCCAGCAGCCCGACGTCGGGGGCGGGCTACAATGAGCAGTTCTTC
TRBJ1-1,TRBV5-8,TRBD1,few,CASSLLGQGGNTEAFF,TGTGCCAGCAGCTTGCTCGGACAGGGCGGGAACACTGAAGCTTTCTTT
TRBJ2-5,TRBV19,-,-,CASNGKETQYF,TGTGCCAGTAACGGGAAAGAGACCCAGTACTTC
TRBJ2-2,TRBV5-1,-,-,CASRRGGAGELFF,TGCGCCAGCAGACGTGGAGGGGCCGGGGAGCTGTTTTTT
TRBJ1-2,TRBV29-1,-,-,CSVEGGVGYGYTF,TGCAGCGTTGAAGGGGGGGTAGGCTATGGCTACACCTTC
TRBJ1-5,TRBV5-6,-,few,CASSDLRKGNQPQHF,TGTGCCAGCAGCGATCTAAGGAAGGGCAATCAGCCCCAGCATTTT
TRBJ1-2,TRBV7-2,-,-,CASSNTRGGYTF,TGTGCCAGCAGCAACACCAGGGGTGGCTACACCTTC
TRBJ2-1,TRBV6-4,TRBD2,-,CASSESGTTGNEQFF,TGTGCCAGCAGTGAATCAGGGACTACCGGCAATGAGCAGTTCTTC
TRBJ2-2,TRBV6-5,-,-,CASSYSRRSNTGELFF,TGTGCCAGCAGTTACTCGAGGAGATCGAACACCGGGGAGCTGTTTTTT
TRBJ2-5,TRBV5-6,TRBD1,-,CASSTGAETQYF,TGTGCCAGCAGCACAGGGGCAGAGACCCAGTACTTC